A selection of T cell receptor beta chains follows, all from one sample in a study of blood T cell repertoires in COVID-19. Assay: immunoSEQ multiplex PCR; the TCRdb copy retains only in-frame clones and omits some. Of approximately 130,000 clones detected, roughly 81% appear once; the ten largest clones hold around 13%. Sequencing was performed on peripheral blood. These receptors were collected from a human donor in a cohort sampled during active COVID-19. Each CDR3 is given with its conserved first and last residue. Each record gives: V gene, D gene, J gene, clone size, CDR3 protein, CDR3 DNA. The D gene is left open where the match is weak. Expanded clones are given a class, and other clones once, few, many or no size at all.

TRBV5-6	TRBD2	TRBJ2-1	NA	CASSLGLRLAEYNEQFF	TGTGCCAGCAGCTTGGGTTTACGACTAGCGGAATACAATGAGCAGTTCTTC
TRBV5-4	TRBD1	TRBJ1-1	NA	CASSRLGVWGTGGTNTEAFF	TGTGCCAGCAGCCGATTGGGGGTTTGGGGGACAGGAGGCACCAACACTGAAGCTTTCTTT
TRBV5-1	TRBD1	TRBJ1-2	NA	CASSGGDRKYGYTF	TGCGCCAGCAGCGGGGGGGACAGGAAATATGGCTACACCTTC
TRBV2	TRBD1	TRBJ1-1	NA	CASSLDRGQWHTEAFF	TGTGCCAGCAGTCTGGACAGGGGGCAGTGGCACACTGAAGCTTTCTTT
TRBV2	NA	TRBJ2-2	NA	CASSEAGGRAGELFF	TGTGCCAGCAGTGAAGCGGGGGGGCGAGCCGGGGAGCTGTTTTTT
TRBV6-5	NA	TRBJ1-5	NA	CASSYSSLSNQPQHF	TGTGCCAGCAGTTACTCGAGCCTTAGCAATCAGCCCCAGCATTTT
TRBV11-2	NA	TRBJ1-1	NA	CASSRRTMNTEAFF	TGTGCCAGCTCCCGGCGGACAATGAACACTGAAGCTTTCTTT
TRBV3-1/TRBV3-2	TRBD1	TRBJ1-4	NA	CASSQARGQGALEKLFF	TGTGCCAGCAGCCAAGCCAGAGGGCAGGGGGCCCTAGAAAAACTGTTTTTT
TRBV19	TRBD1	TRBJ1-5	NA	CASSQGGNQPQHF	TGTGCCAGTAGCCAGGGGGGCAATCAGCCCCAGCATTTT
TRBV5-6	NA	TRBJ1-1	NA	CASSLGATGPNTEAFF	TGTGCCAGCAGCTTGGGGGCGACAGGACCGAACACTGAAGCTTTCTTT
TRBV3-1/TRBV3-2	TRBD2	TRBJ2-1	few	CASSQGLSGANEQFF	TGTGCCAGCAGTCAAGGACTTAGCGGGGCCAATGAGCAGTTCTTC
TRBV30	TRBD1	TRBJ2-1	NA	CAWKEWGQGAYNEQFF	TGTGCCTGGAAGGAGTGGGGACAGGGGGCTTACAATGAGCAGTTCTTC
TRBV4-1	NA	TRBJ2-5	NA	CASSRTDGETQYF	TGCGCCAGCAGCCGCACAGACGGAGAGACCCAGTACTTC
TRBV6-5	TRBD2	TRBJ2-5	NA	CASSYSPGTSVTQYF	TGTGCCAGCAGTTACTCGCCGGGGACTAGTGTGACCCAGTACTTC
TRBV4-1	NA	TRBJ1-2	NA	CASSQETGVNYGYTF	TGCGCCAGCAGCCAAGAAACGGGGGTAAACTATGGCTACACCTTC
TRBV3-1/TRBV3-2	TRBD1	TRBJ2-7	few	CASSLTGLEQYF	TGTGCCAGCAGCTTGACAGGGTTGGAGCAGTACTTC
TRBV19	NA	TRBJ1-5	NA	CASSINTGPQPQHF	TGTGCCAGTAGTATAAATACAGGACCACAGCCCCAGCATTTT
TRBV10-1	TRBD1	TRBJ2-3	NA	CASSETPWTGGGLGFTDTQYF	TGCGCCAGCAGTGAGACGCCTTGGACAGGGGGCGGGCTTGGATTCACAGATACGCAGTATTTT
TRBV6-5	NA	TRBJ2-7	NA	CASRLRVGRDEQYF	TGTGCCAGCAGGCTCCGGGTGGGTAGAGACGAGCAGTACTTC
TRBV15	TRBD1	TRBJ2-1	NA	CATSDRDRSQFF	TGTGCCACCAGCGACCGGGACAGGAGCCAGTTCTTC
TRBV5-1	TRBD1	TRBJ2-3	NA	CASSLEVGGSDTQYF	TGCGCCAGCAGCTTGGAGGTAGGGGGCTCGGATACGCAGTATTTT
TRBV6-5	TRBD1	TRBJ2-1	NA	CASSLRRTGGNEQFF	TGTGCCAGCAGTCTCCGGAGGACAGGGGGCAATGAGCAGTTCTTC
TRBV18	TRBD2	TRBJ2-3	NA	CASSPPTSRDTQYF	TGTGCCAGCTCACCACCGACTAGCAGAGATACGCAGTATTTT
TRBV7-3	TRBD1	TRBJ2-5	NA	CASSSTGGPETQYF	TGTGCCAGCAGCTCCACAGGGGGCCCAGAGACCCAGTACTTC
TRBV27	TRBD1	TRBJ2-5	NA	CASSRTGGSETQYF	TGTGCCAGCAGTCGGACAGGGGGCTCAGAGACCCAGTACTTC
TRBV2	NA	TRBJ1-6	NA	CASKARKGVPNSPLHF	TGTGCCAGCAAAGCAAGGAAAGGAGTCCCGAATTCACCCCTCCACTTT
TRBV27	NA	TRBJ2-7	NA	CASSPTGTALYEQYF	TGTGCCAGCAGCCCGACCGGGACTGCCTTGTACGAGCAGTACTTC
TRBV6-2/TRBV6-3	NA	TRBJ2-5	NA	CASSYPEETQYF	TGTGCCAGCAGTTACCCAGAAGAGACCCAGTACTTC
TRBV19	TRBD1	TRBJ2-7	once	CASSDRASSYEQYF	TGTGCCAGCTCCGACAGGGCGAGCTCCTACGAGCAGTACTTC
TRBV12-3/TRBV12-4	NA	TRBJ2-7	NA	CASSLSGYEQYF	TGTGCCAGCAGTTTATCAGGGTACGAGCAGTACTTC
TRBV3-1/TRBV3-2	NA	TRBJ1-2	NA	CASSRGIIQYGYTF	TGTGCCAGCAGCCGCGGTATAATACAATATGGCTACACCTTC
TRBV13	NA	TRBJ2-7	few	CASSGGGGRPYF	TGTGCCAGCAGCGGGGGAGGGGGGAGGCCTTACTTC
TRBV5-1	TRBD2	TRBJ2-7	once	CASSSAGTREIGWDYEQYF	TGCGCCAGCAGCTCCGCTGGGACTAGAGAAATAGGATGGGACTACGAGCAGTACTTC
TRBV3-1/TRBV3-2	NA	TRBJ2-1	NA	CASSQFLSESSYNEQFF	TGTGCCAGCAGCCAATTTCTCTCGGAGAGCTCCTACAATGAGCAGTTCTTC
TRBV6-1	TRBD1	TRBJ1-2	NA	CASSEADRDFFYGYTF	TGTGCCAGCAGTGAAGCAGACAGGGATTTTTTCTATGGCTACACCTTC
TRBV5-6	NA	TRBJ1-5	few	CASSLTDQPQHF	TGTGCCAGCAGCTTGACGGATCAGCCCCAGCATTTT
TRBV9	TRBD2	TRBJ2-3	NA	CASSPLPGGTSGGRGDTQYF	TGTGCCAGCAGCCCCCTCCCTGGAGGGACTAGCGGGGGGCGGGGAGATACGCAGTATTTT
TRBV30	NA	TRBJ1-3	NA	CAWSTGLGFGNTIYF	TGTGCCTGGAGTACGGGGTTAGGGTTTGGAAACACCATATATTTT
TRBV7-3	TRBD1	TRBJ2-2	NA	CASSQGTGGRELFF	TGTGCCAGCAGCCAAGGCACAGGGGGGCGGGAGCTGTTTTTT
TRBV11-2	NA	TRBJ1-2	once	CASSTRGDYGYTF	TGTGCCAGCAGCACCCGGGGAGACTATGGCTACACCTTC
TRBV19	NA	TRBJ2-7	NA	CASSPPVAGAYEQYF	TGTGCCAGTAGTCCGCCCGTGGCGGGCGCCTACGAGCAGTACTTC
TRBV11-1	NA	TRBJ2-3	NA	CASKLAGRDTQYF	TGTGCCAGCAAACTAGCCGGGAGAGATACGCAGTATTTT
TRBV2	NA	TRBJ1-5	NA	CASSEAVGRGGNQPQHF	TGTGCCAGCAGTGAAGCGGTGGGGAGAGGAGGCAATCAGCCCCAGCATTTT
TRBV3-1/TRBV3-2	TRBD1	TRBJ2-7	NA	CATRTGGEQYF	TGTGCCACTCGGACAGGGGGCGAGCAGTACTTC
TRBV27	NA	TRBJ2-1	NA	CASRLDSGFGNEQFF	TGTGCCAGCCGTCTAGACAGTGGATTTGGCAATGAGCAGTTCTTC
TRBV11-2	NA	TRBJ2-2	few	CASSLGTRGNTGELFF	TGTGCCAGCAGCTTAGGGACACGTGGGAACACCGGGGAGCTGTTTTTT
TRBV11-2	TRBD1	TRBJ1-6	NA	CASSLVAQGNSPLHF	TGTGCCAGCAGCTTAGTAGCACAGGGGAATTCACCCCTCCACTTT